This T cell receptor beta chain derives from a study of blood T cells in healthy people across ages. A J-beta primer mix and a sample-barcoded 5' primer were used in a second PCR of roughly 6 to 11 cycles. Every cDNA molecule bore a tag from a template-switch adaptor containing 12 random nucleotides. TCRdb processed the 5' RACE reads anew with MiXCR; each CDR3 protein has one entry. In the table there are about 680,000 distinct CDR3 sequences, about 52% of which are singletons. In regard to this clonotype: Its specificity is not known. Since a much larger clone is just one base distant, this may be a read error.

Study-wide findings and caveats: Per million T cells, TCR beta diversity dropped roughly linearly as age increased. Comparison with aged donors showed that long-lived donors had more naive CD4+ cells and higher diversity. No conclusive comparison of naive versus antigen-experienced cells was possible with unsorted PBMCs.

V lost 8 bases and J 3 bases, leaving 16 bases between the germline ends. This CDR3 has 13 amino acids. The germline gives CDR1 SQVTM, CDR2 ANQGSEA. This clonotype originated in a woman aged 60-70 years in good health. Sequencing was performed on blood. The V and J genes are TRBV29-1 and TRBJ2-5; D is unresolved. The CDR3 reads CSPEGPVEETQYF. In nucleotides, the CDR3 is TGCAGCCCCGAAGGTCCAGTAGAAGAGACCCAGTACTTC.